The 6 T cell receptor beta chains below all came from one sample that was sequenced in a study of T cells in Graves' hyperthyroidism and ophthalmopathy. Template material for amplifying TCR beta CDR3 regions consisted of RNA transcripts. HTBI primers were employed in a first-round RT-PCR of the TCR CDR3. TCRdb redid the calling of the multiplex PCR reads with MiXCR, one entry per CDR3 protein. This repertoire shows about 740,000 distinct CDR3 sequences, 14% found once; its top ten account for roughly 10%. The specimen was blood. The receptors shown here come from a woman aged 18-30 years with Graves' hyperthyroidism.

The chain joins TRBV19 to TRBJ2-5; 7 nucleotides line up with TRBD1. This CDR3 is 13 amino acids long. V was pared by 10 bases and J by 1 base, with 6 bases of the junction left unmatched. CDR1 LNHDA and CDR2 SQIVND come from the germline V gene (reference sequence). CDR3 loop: CATSGTVQETQYF. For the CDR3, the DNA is TGTGCCACCTCCGGGACAGTCCAAGAGACCCAGTACTTC. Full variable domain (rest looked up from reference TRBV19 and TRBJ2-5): DGGITQSPKYLFRKEGQNVTLSCEQNLNHDAMYWYRQDPGQGLRLIYYSQIVNDFQKGDIAEGYSVSREKKESFPLTVTSAQKNPTAFYLCATSGTVQETQYFGPGTRLLVL.

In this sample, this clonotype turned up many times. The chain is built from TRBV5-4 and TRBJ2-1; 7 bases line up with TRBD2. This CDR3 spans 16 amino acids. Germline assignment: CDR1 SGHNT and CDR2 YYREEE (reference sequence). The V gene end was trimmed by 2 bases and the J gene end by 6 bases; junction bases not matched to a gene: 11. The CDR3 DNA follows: TGTGCCAGCAGCTTCTATCAGCTAGCGGAAGTCAATGAGCAGTTCTTC. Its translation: CASSFYQLAEVNEQFF.

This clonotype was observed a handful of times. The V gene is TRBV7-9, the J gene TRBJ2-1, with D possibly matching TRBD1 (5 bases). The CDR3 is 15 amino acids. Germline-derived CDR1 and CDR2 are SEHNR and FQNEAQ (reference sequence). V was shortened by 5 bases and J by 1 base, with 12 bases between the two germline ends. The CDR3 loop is CASSPRVVSYNEQFF. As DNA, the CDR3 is TGTGCCAGCAGCCCCAGGGTGGTTTCCTACAATGAGCAGTTCTTC.

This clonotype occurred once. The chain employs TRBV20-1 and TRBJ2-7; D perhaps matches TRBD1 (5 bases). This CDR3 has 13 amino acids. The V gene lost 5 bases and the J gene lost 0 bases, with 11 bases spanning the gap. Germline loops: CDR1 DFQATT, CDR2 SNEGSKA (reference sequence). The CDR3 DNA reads TGCAGTGCTTCCCGGACACCCTCCTACGAGCAGTACTTC. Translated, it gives CSASRTPSYEQYF.

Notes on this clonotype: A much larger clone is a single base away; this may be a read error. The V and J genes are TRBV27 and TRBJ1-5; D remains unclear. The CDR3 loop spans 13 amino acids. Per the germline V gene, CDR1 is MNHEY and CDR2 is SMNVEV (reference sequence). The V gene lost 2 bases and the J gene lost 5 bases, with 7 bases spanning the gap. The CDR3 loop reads CASSLQAYQPQHF. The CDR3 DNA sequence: TGTGCCAGCAGTTTACAGGCTTATCAGCCCCAGCATTTT.

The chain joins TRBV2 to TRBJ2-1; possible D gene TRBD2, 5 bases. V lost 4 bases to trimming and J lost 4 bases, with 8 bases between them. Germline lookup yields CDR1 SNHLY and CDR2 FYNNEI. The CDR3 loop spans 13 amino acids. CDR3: CASSGEQYNEQFF. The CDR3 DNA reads TGTGCCAGCAGTGGGGAGCAATACAATGAGCAGTTCTTC. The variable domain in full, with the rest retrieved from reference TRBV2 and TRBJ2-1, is EPEVTQTPSHQVTQMGQEVILRCVPISNHLYFYWYRQILGQKVEFLVSFYNNEISEKSEIFDDQFSVERPDGSNFTLKIRSTKLEDSAMYFCASSGEQYNEQFFGPGTRLTVL.